This T cell receptor (beta chain) was sequenced in a study of T cells in women clearing cervical HPV infection (dated 2018 in TCRdb). In terms of the full investigation: The cases were some 27 women with histologically confirmed HPV16-related CIN3 or worse, and 2 of these cases were invasive cancers. Cases and controls were matched on age within five years and on year of sample collection. Because only a few women had HLA typing data, the possibility that HLA type acted as a confounder could not be ruled out. Case blood was taken at the visit when the lesion was first identified, whereas control blood was taken when infection was no longer detected. A median age of approximately 31 years was observed in cases versus under 40 in controls, and no significant differences in baseline characteristics were found. The 25 or so controls were women who cleared a single incident HPV16 infection within 12 months without developing precancer or cancer. The parent cohort enrolled about 10,000 women aged 18 or older in Guanacaste, Costa Rica, in about 1992 to 1994 and followed the women for roughly 7 years. As quality controls, five blinded duplicates were added to each group, bringing the total to roughly 60 samples made up of 50 or so participants and approximately ten replicates. For cases, the median interval between lesion detection and blood sampling was roughly 150 days, with an interquartile range of about 80 to 210 days. This exploratory proof-of-principle case-control study, nested within the Guanacaste HPV Natural History Study in Costa Rica, compared TCR repertoires among women with different cervical HPV16 outcomes.

Regarding this clone: Its antigen is currently not known. The read ends 3 residues before the CDR3 terminus; that terminus is restored from the germline J gene.

Broader findings and caveats from the paper: Cases were distinguished from controls with an estimated AUC of roughly 0.79 by random forest classifiers combining richness and V gene abundances. Because the number of T cells in each sample was unknown, differences in richness could reflect differing T-cell content rather than repertoire biology. The cross-sectional design could not show whether associations preceded infection or resulted from it; effector/memory subsets and HPV-specific T cells were not isolated. Lower TRBV6-7 relative abundance was observed in cases than in controls (approximately 0.1% versus 0.17%; Bonferroni P = 0.0008). TCR repertoire richness was significantly higher in CIN3+ cases than in controls across sequencing depths, while evenness did not differ.

For CDR1 and CDR2, the germline V gene lists WSHSY and SAAADI. The CDR3 measures 15 amino acids from cysteine to phenylalanine. The DNA shown is the part of the CDR3 that was read: 36 bases, in frame from base 1. The junction shows trimming of 6 bases on V and 1 base on J, and the gene matches do not reach 0 bases of it. Using the immunoSEQ assay, multiplex PCR amplified TCR beta CDR3 regions from an average of 1200 ng of genomic DNA per sample. The assay corrected primer bias using a complete synthetic TCR repertoire to establish an amplification baseline. Amplicons were sequenced on the Illumina platform. The paper's processing steps were these. Sequences were error-corrected by clustering with frequency ratios and a modified nearest-neighbor algorithm, then analyzed in the immunoSEQ Analyzer with IMGT gene definitions. At each rarefaction depth, TCR richness and evenness were averaged over 20 rarefaction repeats, and samples with fewer sequences than the depth were excluded. Wilcoxon rank sum tests with FDR correction were used to compare relative abundances of V, D and J genes between the groups. Blinded duplicates gave an intraclass correlation of roughly 96% for TCR richness and an average of 76.4% across some 69 gene segments. TCRdb mirrors the immuneACCESS table, restricted to in-frame sequences. Some clones are absent from its copies; in checked studies, under half trace to an unresolved V gene, and the reason for the others is unknown. That table is the source of V, J and clone size, and D and trimming were worked out from the DNA. The sample's table covers 40,000 to 55,000 clones. Clones ranked in the top ten supply approximately 1.3% of the sample.

Every participant had a single incident cervical HPV16 infection, and women with prevalent HPV16 infections were excluded. Cervical HPV DNA was detected by MY09/MY11 PCR and genotyped by dot-blot hybridization. Roughly 16 mL of heparinized blood were centrifuged, and the buffy coat was split into aliquots, frozen at -30 degrees C, and then kept at -80 degrees C. QIAGEN kits were used to extract genomic DNA from buffy coat specimens. Sequenced sample: blood buffy coat. The clonotype was recovered from a woman between 18 and 69 years old with a cervical HPV16 infection that either progressed to CIN3+ or cleared (not recorded which). The sequence is built from TRBV10-2 and TRBJ2-2; a stretch of 12 junction bases matches TRBD2. The CDR3 DNA, read in part, is TGCGCCAGCAGACTAGCGGGAGGGAACACCGGGGAG. Its amino acids are CASRLAGGNTGE. The complete CDR3 reads CASRLAGGNTGELFF.